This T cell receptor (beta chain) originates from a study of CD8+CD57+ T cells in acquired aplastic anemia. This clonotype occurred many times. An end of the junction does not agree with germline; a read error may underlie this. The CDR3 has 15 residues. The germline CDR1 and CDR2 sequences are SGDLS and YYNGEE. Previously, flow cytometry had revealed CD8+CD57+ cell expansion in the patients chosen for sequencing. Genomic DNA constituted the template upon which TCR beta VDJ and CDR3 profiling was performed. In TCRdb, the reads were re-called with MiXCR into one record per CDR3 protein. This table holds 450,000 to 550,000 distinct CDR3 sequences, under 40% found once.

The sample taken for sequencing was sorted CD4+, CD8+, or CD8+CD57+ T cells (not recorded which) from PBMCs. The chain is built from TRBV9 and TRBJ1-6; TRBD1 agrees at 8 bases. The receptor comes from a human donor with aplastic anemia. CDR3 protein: CASSAGQDVRSPFHF. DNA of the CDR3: TGTGCCAGCAGCGCGGGACAGGATGTTCGTTCACCCTTCCACTTT.